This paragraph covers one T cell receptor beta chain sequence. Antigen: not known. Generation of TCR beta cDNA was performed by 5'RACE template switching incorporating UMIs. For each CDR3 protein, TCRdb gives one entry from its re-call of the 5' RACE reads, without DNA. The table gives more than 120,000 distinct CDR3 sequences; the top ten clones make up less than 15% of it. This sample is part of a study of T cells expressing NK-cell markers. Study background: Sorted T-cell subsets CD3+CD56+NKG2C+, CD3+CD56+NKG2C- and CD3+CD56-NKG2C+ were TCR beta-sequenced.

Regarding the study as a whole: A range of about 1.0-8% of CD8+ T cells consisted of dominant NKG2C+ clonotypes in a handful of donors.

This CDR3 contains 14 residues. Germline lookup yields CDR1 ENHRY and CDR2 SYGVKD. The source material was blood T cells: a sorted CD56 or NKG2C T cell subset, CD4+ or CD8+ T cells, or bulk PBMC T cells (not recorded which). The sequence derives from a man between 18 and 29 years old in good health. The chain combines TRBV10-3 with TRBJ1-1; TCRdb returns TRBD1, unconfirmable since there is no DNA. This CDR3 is CAISDRGVNTEAFF.